One T cell receptor (beta chain) is described in this entry. The CDR3 is made up of 15 amino acids. Original methodology: Amplifying reference gene primers gave estimates of nucleated cell counts. Clones were read by immunoSEQ multiplex PCR, and TCRdb kept only the in-frame ones, dropping some. V, J and clone size were drawn from that table, and D and trimming were deduced from the DNA. The data show under 250,000 clones, about 83% seen once. The sample belongs to a study of blood T cell repertoires in COVID-19. Study in general: COVID-19 samples, acute and convalescent, were from the United States, Italy and Spain. PBMCs, B-cell-depleted T cells, or T cells were the source of the cDNA or gDNA that made up the material.

The source of this sequence is a woman between 50 and 59 years old with acute or convalescent COVID-19. The specimen sequenced was peripheral blood. The chain uses TRBV21-1 and TRBJ2-5; the table's D gene call, TRBD1, was not cross checked with the DNA. TRBV21-1 is marked as a pseudogene. The CDR3 nucleotides read TGTGCCAACTCGCCCCCACGACAGGGGGAAGAGACCCAGTACTTC. Translation: CANSPPRQGEETQYF.